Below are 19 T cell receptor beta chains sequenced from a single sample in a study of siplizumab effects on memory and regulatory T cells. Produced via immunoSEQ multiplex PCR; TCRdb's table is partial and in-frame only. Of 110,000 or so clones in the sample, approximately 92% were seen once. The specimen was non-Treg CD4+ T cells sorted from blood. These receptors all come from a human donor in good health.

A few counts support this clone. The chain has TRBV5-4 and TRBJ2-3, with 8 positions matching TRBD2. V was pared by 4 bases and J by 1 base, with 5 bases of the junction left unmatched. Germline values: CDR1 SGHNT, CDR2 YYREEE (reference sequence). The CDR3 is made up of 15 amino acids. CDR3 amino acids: CASSIGGAGTDTQYF. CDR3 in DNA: TGTGCCAGCAGCATCGGGGGGGCGGGCACAGATACGCAGTATTTT.

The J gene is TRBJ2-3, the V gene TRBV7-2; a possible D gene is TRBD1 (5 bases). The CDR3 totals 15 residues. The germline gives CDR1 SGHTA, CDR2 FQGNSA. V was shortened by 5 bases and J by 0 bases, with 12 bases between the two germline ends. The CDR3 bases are TGTGCCAGCAGCCCCAGGGCGCGGAGCACAGATACGCAGTATTTT. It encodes CASSPRARSTDTQYF.

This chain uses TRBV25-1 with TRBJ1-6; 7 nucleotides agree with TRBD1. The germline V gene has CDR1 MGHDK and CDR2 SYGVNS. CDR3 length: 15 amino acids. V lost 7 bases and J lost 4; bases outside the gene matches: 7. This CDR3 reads CASINWGQYNSPLHF. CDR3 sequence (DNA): TGTGCCAGCATCAATTGGGGACAGTATAATTCACCCCTCCACTTT.

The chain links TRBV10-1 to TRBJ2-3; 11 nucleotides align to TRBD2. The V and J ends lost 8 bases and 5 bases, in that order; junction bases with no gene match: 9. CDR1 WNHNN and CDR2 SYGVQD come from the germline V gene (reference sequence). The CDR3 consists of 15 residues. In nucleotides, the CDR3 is TGCGCCAGCGGACCGGGACTAGCGGTTGAAGATACGCAGTATTTT. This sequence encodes CASGPGLAVEDTQYF.

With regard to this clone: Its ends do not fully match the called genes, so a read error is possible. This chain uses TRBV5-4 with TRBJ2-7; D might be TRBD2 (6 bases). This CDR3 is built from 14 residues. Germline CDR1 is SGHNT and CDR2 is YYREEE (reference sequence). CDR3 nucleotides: TGTGCCAGCAGCCTGAGACAGAGGCGGGGCGGAAAAAGCTTC. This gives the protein CASSLRQRRGGKSF.

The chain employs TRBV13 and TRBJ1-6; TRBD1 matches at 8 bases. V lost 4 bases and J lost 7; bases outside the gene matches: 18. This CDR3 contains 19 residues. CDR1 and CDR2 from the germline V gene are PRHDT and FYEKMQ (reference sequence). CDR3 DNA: TGTGCCAGCAGCTATGGAAGGGTGGGGACAGGTAGATTGAATTCACCCCTCCACTTT. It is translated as CASSYGRVGTGRLNSPLHF. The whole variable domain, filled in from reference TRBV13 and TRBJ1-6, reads AAGVIQSPRHLIKEKRETATLKCYPIPRHDTVYWYQQGPGQDPQFLISFYEKMQSDKGSIPDRFSAQQFSDYHSELNMSSLELGDSALYFCASSYGRVGTGRLNSPLHFGNGTRLTVT.

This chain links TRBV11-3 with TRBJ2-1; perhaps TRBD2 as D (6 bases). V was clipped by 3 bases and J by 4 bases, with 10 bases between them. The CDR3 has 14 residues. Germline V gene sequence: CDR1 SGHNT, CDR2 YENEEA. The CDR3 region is CASSFSGLYNEQFF. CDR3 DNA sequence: TGTGCCAGCAGCTTTTCGGGACTGTACAATGAGCAGTTCTTC. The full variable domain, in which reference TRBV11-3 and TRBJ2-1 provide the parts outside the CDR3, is EAGVVQSPRYKIIEKKQPVAFWCNPISGHNTLYWYLQNLGQGPELLIRYENEEAVDDSQLPKDRFSAERLKGVDSTLKIQPAELGDSAVYLCASSFSGLYNEQFFGPGTRLTVL.

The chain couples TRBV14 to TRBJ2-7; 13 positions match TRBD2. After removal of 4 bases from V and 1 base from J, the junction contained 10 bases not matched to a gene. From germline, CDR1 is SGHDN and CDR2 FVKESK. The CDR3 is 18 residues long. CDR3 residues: CASSPLYGLAGASYEQYF. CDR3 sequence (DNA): TGTGCCAGCAGCCCCTTGTACGGACTAGCGGGGGCTTCCTACGAGCAGTACTTC.

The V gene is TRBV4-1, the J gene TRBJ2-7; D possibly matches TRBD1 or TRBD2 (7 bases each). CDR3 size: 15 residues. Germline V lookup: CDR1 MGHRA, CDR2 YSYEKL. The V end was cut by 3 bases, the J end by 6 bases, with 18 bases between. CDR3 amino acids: CASSHSGGGPVEQYF. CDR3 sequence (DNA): TGCGCCAGCAGCCATTCAGGGGGGGGCCCCGTCGAGCAGTACTTC.

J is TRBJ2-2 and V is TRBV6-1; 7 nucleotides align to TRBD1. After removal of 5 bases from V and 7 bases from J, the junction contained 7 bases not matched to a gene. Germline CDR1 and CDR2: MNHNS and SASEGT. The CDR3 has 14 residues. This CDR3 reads CASSLTGVGGELFF. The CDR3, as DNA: TGTGCCAGCAGTCTAACAGGGGTCGGCGGGGAGCTGTTTTTT.

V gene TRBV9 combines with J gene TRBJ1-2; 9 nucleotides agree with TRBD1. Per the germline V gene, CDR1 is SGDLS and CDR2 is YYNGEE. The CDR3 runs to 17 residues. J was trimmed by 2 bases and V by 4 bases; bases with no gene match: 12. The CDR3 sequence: CASSFRDRESGNYGYTF. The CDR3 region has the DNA TGTGCCAGCAGCTTCAGGGACAGGGAATCGGGGAACTATGGCTACACCTTC.

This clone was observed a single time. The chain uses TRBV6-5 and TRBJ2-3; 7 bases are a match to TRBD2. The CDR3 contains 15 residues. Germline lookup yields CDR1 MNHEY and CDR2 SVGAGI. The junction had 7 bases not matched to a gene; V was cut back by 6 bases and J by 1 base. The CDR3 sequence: CASSLAGARTDTQYF. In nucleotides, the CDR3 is TGTGCCAGCAGCTTAGCGGGCGCTCGCACAGATACGCAGTATTTT.

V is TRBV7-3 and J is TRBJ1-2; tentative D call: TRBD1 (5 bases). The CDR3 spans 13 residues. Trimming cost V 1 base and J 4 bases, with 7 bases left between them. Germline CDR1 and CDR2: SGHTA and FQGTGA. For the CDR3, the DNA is TGTGCCAGCAGCTTAAGCCAGGGCTATGGCTACACCTTC. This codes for CASSLSQGYGYTF.

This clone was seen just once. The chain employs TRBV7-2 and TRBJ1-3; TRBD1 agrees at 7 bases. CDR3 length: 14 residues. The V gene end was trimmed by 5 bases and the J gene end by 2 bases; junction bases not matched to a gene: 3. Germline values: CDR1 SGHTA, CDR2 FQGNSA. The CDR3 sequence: CASSPDRAGNTIYF. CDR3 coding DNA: TGTGCCAGCAGCCCTGACAGGGCTGGAAACACCATATATTTT.

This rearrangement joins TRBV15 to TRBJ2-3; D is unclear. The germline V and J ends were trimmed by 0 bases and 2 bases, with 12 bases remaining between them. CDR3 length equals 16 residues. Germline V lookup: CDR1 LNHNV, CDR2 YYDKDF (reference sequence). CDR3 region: CATSRDGFWTTDTQYF. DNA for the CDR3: TGTGCCACCAGCAGAGACGGTTTCTGGACCACAGATACGCAGTATTTT.

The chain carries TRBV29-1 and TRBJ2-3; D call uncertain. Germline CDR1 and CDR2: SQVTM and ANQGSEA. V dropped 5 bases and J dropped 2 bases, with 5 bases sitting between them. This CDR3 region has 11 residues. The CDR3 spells CSVTITDTQYF. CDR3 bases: TGCAGCGTTACAATCACAGATACGCAGTATTTT.

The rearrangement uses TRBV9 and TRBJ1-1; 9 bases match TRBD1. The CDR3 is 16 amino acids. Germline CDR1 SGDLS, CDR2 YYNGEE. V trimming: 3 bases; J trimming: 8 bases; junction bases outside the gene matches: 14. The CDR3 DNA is TGTGCCAGCAGCGCCTACACAGGGGGCGCGCGAAAAGAAGCTTTCTTT. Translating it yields CASSAYTGGARKEAFF.

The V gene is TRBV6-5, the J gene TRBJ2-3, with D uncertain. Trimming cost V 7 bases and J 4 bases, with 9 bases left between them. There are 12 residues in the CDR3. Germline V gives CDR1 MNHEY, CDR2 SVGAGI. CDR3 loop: CASTSFSDTQYF. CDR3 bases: TGTGCCAGCACGTCTTTTTCAGATACGCAGTATTTT.

CDR3 residues: CAISESSGQGARSNQPQHF. The CDR3 DNA reads as TGTGCCATCAGTGAGTCCTCGGGACAGGGGGCTAGGAGCAATCAGCCCCAGCATTTT. The V gene is TRBV10-3, the J gene TRBJ1-5; 12 nucleotides align to TRBD1. The CDR3 has 19 residues. Germline V gene data show CDR1 as ENHRY and CDR2 as SYGVKD. V dropped 0 bases and J dropped 1; count of bases not matched to a gene: 7.